This T cell receptor (beta chain) came from a study of vaccination and CD4 T cells after COVID-19. Study as a whole: Convalescent donors: six male, four female; seven Caucasian, two Asian, one multiracial, two Hispanic. As their vaccination, participants received two doses of either BNT162b2 or mRNA-1273 vaccine. Whole-study findings and limits: A comparatively limited set of convalescent patients was examined, with no early post-infection timepoints. Median SARS-CoV-2-reactive clonotype numbers went from roughly 21 to 40; this increase was not significant.

On this clonotype: The antigen is unknown.

TCRdb recomputed calls from the PCR reads with MiXCR, one row per CDR3 protein. There are 25,000 or so distinct CDR3 sequences in the sample; about 54% occur only once, and approximately 1% lies in the top ten. Losses at the gene ends were 4 bases for V and 1 base for J; bases not matched to a gene: 5. This CDR3 is 15 amino acids long. Germline V CDR1 and CDR2: MNHNS, SASEGT. The clonotype was recovered from a human donor who had recovered from COVID-19. The chain employs TRBV6-1 and TRBJ2-7; TRBD2 matches at 9 bases. The starting material was CD4+ T cells from blood, obtained before SARS-CoV-2 vaccination. CDR3 nucleotide sequence: TGTGCCAGCAGTGCTTATAGCGGGAGTTCCTACGAGCAGTACTTC. It translates to CASSAYSGSSYEQYF.